The rows below give T cell receptor beta chains drawn from one sample of a study of breast tumors, draining lymph nodes, adjacent tissues. TCRdb fed the multiplex PCR reads into MiXCR, producing one record per CDR3 protein. This table holds roughly 130,000 distinct CDR3 sequences, approximately 32% found once. Sequencing was carried out using axillary lymph node tissue. These receptors originate from a female donor with breast cancer. Some clones in this sample may be carry-over from other donors' samples. CDR3s include the opening cysteine and the closing phenylalanine or tryptophan. The D gene is left open where the match is weak. Clone size is given for some rows only: seen once, a few or many times, or a class if the clone is expanded.

j_call,v_call,d_call,clone_size,cdr3_aa,cdr3_nt
TRBJ1-6,TRBV6-5,-,many,CASSHSGTRSSYNSPLHF,TGTGCCAGCAGTCACTCCGGGACTCGGAGCTCCTATAATTCACCCCTCCACTTT
TRBJ2-4,TRBV19,TRBD2,-,CASSIGGAKNIQYF,TGTGCCAGTAGTATCGGGGGGGCCAAAAACATTCAGTACTTC
TRBJ2-3,TRBV6-1,TRBD1,-,CASSEGAIHRRDSQNTDTQYF,TGTGCCAGCAGTGAGGGGGCCATCCACCGTCGGGACAGCCAAAACACAGATACGCAGTATTTT
TRBJ1-5,TRBV5-6,-,-,CASSFVMGAGQETQHF,TGTGCCAGCAGCTTCGTGATGGGGGCCGGGCAAGAGACCCAGCATTTT
TRBJ2-7,TRBV7-2,-,-,CASSLGGATGTNEQYF,TGTGCCAGCAGCTTGGGGGGAGCCACTGGCACCAACGAGCAGTACTTC
TRBJ2-1,TRBV5-5,TRBD2,many,CASSLGLAGHNEQFF,TGTGCCAGCAGCTTGGGACTAGCGGGTCACAATGAGCAGTTCTTC
TRBJ1-2,TRBV18,TRBD1,-,CASSPMLQIQGAYYGYTF,TGTGCCAGCTCACCGATGCTACAGATCCAGGGGGCGTACTATGGCTACACCTTC
TRBJ1-5,TRBV30,-,many,CAWSAGPYQPQHF,TGTGCCTGGAGTGCGGGACCTTATCAGCCCCAGCATTTT
TRBJ1-6,TRBV7-8,-,medium-sized,CASSLARPVNNSPLHF,TGTGCCAGCAGCTTAGCGCGGCCAGTTAATAATTCACCCCTCCACTTT
TRBJ1-2,TRBV27,-,many,CASSPHSGGGYGYTF,TGTGCCAGCAGTCCCCATTCCGGGGGGGGTTATGGCTACACCTTC
TRBJ2-1,TRBV9,-,many,CASSVDSLPGGVYNEQFF,TGTGCCAGCAGCGTAGATTCCCTCCCGGGGGGCGTATACAATGAGCAGTTCTTC
TRBJ2-5,TRBV18,-,-,CASSPLGSVEAQYF,TGTGCCAGCTCACCTTTGGGCAGCGTTGAGGCCCAGTACTTC
TRBJ1-5,TRBV12-3/TRBV12-4,-,many,CASSLMGSNQPQHF,TGTGCCAGCAGTTTAATGGGTAGCAATCAGCCCCAGCATTTT
TRBJ1-1,TRBV5-8,-,-,CASSFGRLQAFF,TGTGCCAGCAGCTTTGGTCGACTACAAGCTTTCTTT
TRBJ2-7,TRBV4-1,-,many,CASSQDQTPYEQYF,TGCGCCAGCAGCCAAGACCAAACACCTTACGAGCAGTACTTC
TRBJ1-1,TRBV3-1,-,-,CASSQAGLNTEAFF,TGTGCCAGCAGCCAAGCAGGGTTGAACACTGAAGCTTTCTTT
TRBJ1-2,TRBV7-9,TRBD1,many,CASSNPGQGYGYTF,TGTGCCAGCAGCAACCCGGGACAGGGTTACGGCTACACCTTC
TRBJ2-5,TRBV6-6,TRBD2,few,CASRHRTSAETQYF,TGTGCCAGCAGGCATCGGACTAGCGCGGAGACCCAGTACTTC
TRBJ2-5,TRBV5-5,-,many,CASSLDAGAVGETQYF,TGTGCCAGCAGCTTGGATGCCGGGGCGGTTGGAGAGACCCAGTACTTC
TRBJ1-5,TRBV12-3/TRBV12-4,TRBD1,-,CASTPINVILDRGRDQPQHF,TGTGCCAGCACTCCTATAAACGTGATCTTGGACAGGGGACGTGATCAGCCCCAGCATTTT
TRBJ2-7,TRBV11-2,TRBD2,few,CASSLIGSGGDDEQYF,TGTGCCAGCAGCCTCATAGGGAGTGGGGGGGACGACGAGCAGTACTTC
TRBJ2-3,TRBV9,TRBD1,many,CASSVRTGGTDTQYF,TGTGCCAGCAGCGTAAGGACAGGGGGCACAGATACGCAGTATTTT
TRBJ2-1,TRBV5-8,TRBD2,-,CASSLAERGNEQFF,TGTGCCAGCAGCTTGGCCGAGCGGGGGAATGAGCAGTTCTTC
TRBJ1-2,TRBV6-1,-,many,CASSEGRANYGYTF,TGTGCCAGCAGTGAGGGTAGGGCAAACTATGGCTACACCTTC
TRBJ2-3,TRBV19,TRBD2,-,CASQRLAGGPGQYF,TGTGCCAGTCAACGACTAGCGGGGGGCCCAGGGCAGTATTTT
TRBJ2-5,TRBV7-2,TRBD1,-,CASSSRGPGQGAGQTQYF,TGTGCCAGCAGCTCCCGGGGACCGGGACAGGGGGCAGGACAGACCCAGTACTTC
TRBJ1-2,TRBV19,-,-,CASSIWAPSGNTF,TGTGCCAGTAGTATTTGGGCCCCTTCTGGAAACACCTTC
TRBJ1-3,TRBV7-3,-,many,CASSGSGNTIYF,TGTGCCAGCAGCGGTTCTGGAAACACCATATATTTT
TRBJ2-3,TRBV11-2,-,many,CASSLRGGALGNTQYF,TGTGCCAGCAGCTTAAGGGGGGGGGCCCTCGGTAATACGCAGTATTTT
TRBJ1-2,TRBV7-9,-,many,CASSSSGGGYGYTF,TGTGCCAGCAGCTCCTCGGGGGGGGGCTATGGCTACACCTTC
TRBJ2-7,TRBV15,-,many,CATSRGGGSSYEQYF,TGTGCCACCAGCAGAGGAGGGGGATCCTCCTACGAGCAGTACTTC
TRBJ2-2,TRBV4-1,TRBD2,many,CASSQDVAGGPAGELFF,TGCGCCAGCAGCCAAGATGTAGCGGGGGGGCCGGCCGGGGAGCTGTTTTTT
TRBJ1-2,TRBV6-2/TRBV6-3,TRBD1,many,CASSLSTGAHGYTF,TGTGCCAGCAGTCTATCGACAGGGGCTCATGGCTACACCTTC
TRBJ1-2,TRBV5-1,-,many,CASYSGVKPQTNYGYTF,TGCGCCAGCTACTCTGGCGTCAAGCCCCAAACTAACTATGGCTACACCTTC
TRBJ2-1,TRBV6-2/TRBV6-3,TRBD2,many,CASSLLLAGAYNEQFF,TGTGCCAGCAGCCTCCTACTAGCGGGGGCCTACAATGAGCAGTTCTTC
TRBJ2-3,TRBV7-8,TRBD2,-,CASSRLAGRADTQYF,TGTGCCAGCAGCCGACTAGCGGGGAGGGCAGATACGCAGTATTTT
TRBJ1-2,TRBV11-2,-,many,CASSLARAKNGYTF,TGTGCCAGCAGCTTAGCGAGGGCAAAAAATGGCTACACCTTC
TRBJ2-7,TRBV5-8,-,many,CASSRMDEQYF,TGTGCCAGCAGCCGGATGGACGAGCAGTACTTC
TRBJ2-3,TRBV27,-,many,CASSSRQTGSDTQYF,TGTGCCAGCAGTTCCCGTCAAACAGGGTCGGATACGCAGTATTTT
TRBJ2-2,TRBV6-1,-,many,CASTGNTGELFF,TGTGCCAGCACAGGGAACACCGGGGAGCTGTTTTTT
TRBJ1-2,TRBV7-3,-,-,CASSPKGQHGYTF,TGTGCCAGCAGCCCCAAGGGGCAGCATGGCTACACCTTC
TRBJ2-5,TRBV20-1,-,many,CSAAREDQETQYF,TGCAGTGCTGCCAGGGAAGACCAAGAGACCCAGTACTTC
TRBJ2-1,TRBV5-1,-,-,CASSLFRYNDQFF,TGCGCCAGCAGCTTGTTTAGGTACAATGACCAGTTCTTC
TRBJ2-3,TRBV6-5,TRBD2,many,CASSTPSGATGDTQYF,TGTGCCAGCAGTACCCCTAGCGGGGCCACCGGGGATACGCAGTATTTT
TRBJ1-1,TRBV9,-,-,CASSGQNTEAFF,TGTGCCAGCAGCGGACAGAACACTGAAGCTTTCTTT